The rows below give T cell receptor beta chains drawn from one sample of a study of human T cells and chemical hapten exposure. Via MiXCR, TCRdb re-called the RACE reads, giving one row per CDR3 protein. Of roughly 94,000 distinct CDR3 sequences in the sample, around 9.3% were seen once. The source material was whole blood, sampled in connection with sensitization to the hapten diphenylcyclopropenone (DPC). The receptor source for this set is a woman aged 40 to 49 with alopecia areata. Some clones in this sample may be carry-over from other donors' samples. CDR3s include the opening cysteine and the closing phenylalanine or tryptophan. The D gene is left open where the match is weak. The listing skips clone size in some rows; elsewhere it reads once, few, many or a size class.

v_gene,j_gene,abundance,d_gene,CDR3aa,CDR3nt
TRBV4-2,TRBJ1-1,few,NA,CASSQELRAGAFF,TGTGCCAGCAGCCAAGAATTGAGGGCTGGCGCTTTCTTT
TRBV28,TRBJ1-5,NA,NA,CASSSPGAGNQPQHF,TGTGCCAGCAGCTCTCCGGGTGCGGGCAATCAGCCCCAGCATTTT
TRBV12-3/TRBV12-4,TRBJ1-5,many,NA,CASSLAENQPQHF,TGTGCCAGCAGTTTAGCGGAGAATCAGCCCCAGCATTTT
TRBV7-9,TRBJ2-6,few,TRBD1,CASSSRGTGANVLTF,TGTGCCAGCAGCTCCAGGGGGACTGGGGCCAACGTCCTGACTTTC
TRBV7-8,TRBJ2-1,NA,TRBD2,CASSPPVGLASSYNEQFF,TGTGCCAGCAGCCCTCCCGTAGGACTAGCGAGCTCCTACAATGAGCAGTTCTTC
TRBV5-6,TRBJ2-5,NA,TRBD2,CVSSRRTSGRAPYQETQYF,TGTGTCAGCAGCCGGAGGACTAGCGGGAGGGCGCCGTACCAAGAGACCCAGTACTTC
TRBV4-2,TRBJ2-7,few,TRBD2,CASSQEPSGRTAYEQYF,TGTGCCAGCAGCCAAGAACCAAGCGGGAGGACAGCCTACGAGCAGTACTTC
TRBV28,TRBJ1-1,many,TRBD1,CASSPPDREGAEAFF,TGTGCCAGCAGTCCCCCGGACAGGGAGGGCGCCGAAGCTTTCTTT
TRBV19,TRBJ2-1,NA,TRBD1,CASSEQRDRASLF,TGTGCCAGTAGTGAGCAGCGGGACAGGGCATCCCTCTTC
TRBV7-9,TRBJ2-6,many,TRBD1,CAIRTGHPSGANVLTF,TGTGCCATCAGGACAGGGCACCCCTCTGGGGCCAACGTCCTGACTTTC